The T cell receptor (beta chain) described here comes from a study of blood T cells in healthy people across ages (dated by TCRdb to between 2014 and 2017). As for the study more broadly: In model experiments, template switching captured roughly one uniquely barcoded TCR beta cDNA molecule for every two T cells. Using deep sequencing normalized with unique cDNA molecular identifiers, the study measured how TCR beta repertoire diversity changes with age. The study analyzed two additional independent replicas of 1 million unique cDNA reads from the same blood draw for two donors, one aged 18 to 29 and one aged 80 or older. Donors were grouped into four age groups: young (average 16 years), middle-aged (roughly 40), aged (62) and long-lived (approximately 78). To avoid experimental bias, donors of different ages were randomly spread across the sequencing lanes.

This clonotype was detected only a few times. The target of this receptor is not known. No per-base quality is available; no much larger clone lies one base away. Overall study results and their limits: Because donor CMV infection status was unknown, age-related changes in expanded clonotypes were potentially confounded. As age increased, observed TCR beta diversity per million T cells dropped in a roughly linear way, and a significant reduction was already evident by age around 41. Because profiling used bulk unsorted PBMCs, naive and antigen-experienced compartments could not be compared conclusively. Compared with the aged group, more naive CD4+ T cells, fewer expanded clones and increased TCR diversity were shown by the long-lived group, suggesting age selection. There was a strong correlation between observed TCR beta diversity and the percentage of naive T cells measured by flow cytometry. Total diversity estimates from one million sequenced T cells were considered lower bounds and underestimates.

The method behind the library was 5' RACE. The listed sequencing device is Illumina HiSeq 2500. The second PCR ran for about 6 to 11 cycles and used a J-beta primer mix along with a sample-barcoded 5' primer. A template-switch 5' adaptor carrying 12 random nucleotides introduced a unique molecular identifier onto each TCR beta cDNA molecule. Each sample yielded at least 3 million CDR3-containing paired-end reads. First-strand cDNA was synthesized from all RNA with the Mint cDNA synthesis kit, primed by a TRBC-specific oligonucleotide. Following uracil-DNA glycosylase treatment, a first 18-cycle PCR with universal primers M1SS and BC2_uni_R was performed on all cDNA. From the authors' description of their analysis: Normalization of each sample was performed by random selection of 1 million high-quality reads, each carrying a distinct molecular identifier. Reads sharing molecular identifiers were discarded rather than binned into consensus sequences. CDR3 identification, clonotype clustering and error correction used MiTCR with a Q25 quality threshold and the strictest error-elimination algorithm. A nonparametric unseen species model with Euler transformation was used to estimate lower-bound total TCR beta diversity. TCRdb applied fastp at Q25 and MiXCR to the public reads, then kept only in-frame beta chains. Each CDR3 protein gets just one entry, which takes the most common genes and DNA from the rows behind it. The V and J calls follow TCRdb's processing rather than the paper's. A total of hundreds of thousands of distinct CDR3 sequences appear in this sample, around 45% of them only once. In total, the top ten clones hold 25% to 35% of the sample.

The roughly 37 donors, aged roughly 6 to 95 years, were systemically healthy Caucasian individuals from Russia. Each donor gave ten milliliters of peripheral blood, collected into EDTA-treated Vacutainer tubes. Ficoll-Paque density-gradient centrifugation was used to isolate PBMCs, with at least 6.5 million per sample. Trizol reagent was used to extract total RNA from PBMCs, with at least 5 micrograms per sample. Naive CD45RAhigh/CD27high T cell percentages were measured by flow cytometry on a PBMC aliquot from every donor. In the germline V gene, CDR1 corresponds to MDHEN and CDR2 to SYDVKM. Spanning cysteine to phenylalanine, the CDR3 consists of 15 amino acids. Here the CDR3 DNA is all that survives: 45 bases in frame from base 1. At the junction V is shortened by 0 bases and J by 0 bases; bases outside the gene matches: 1.

This chain is built from TRBV28 and TRBJ2-7, with 8 middle bases fitting TRBD1. The sample was blood. The sequence derives from a woman in her sixties in good health. This receptor has the CDR3 CASSLWGQDSYEQYF. The nucleotide sequence is given as TGTGCCAGCAGTTTATGGGGACAGGACTCCTACGAGCAGTACTTC.